This T cell receptor beta chain stems from a study of Ad26.COV2.S vaccination and SARS-CoV-2 variants. Repertoires were generated with immunoSEQ multiplex PCR, while TCRdb's copy carries only in-frame clones and drops some. This table has approximately 400,000 clones, just over 90% appearing once. Between the trimmed V and J ends, which lost 1 base and 9 bases, there was a span of 16 bases. There are 14 residues in the CDR3. Germline loops: CDR1 SGHDT, CDR2 YYEEEE. This clone was picked up one time. V is TRBV5-6 and J is TRBJ1-2; D is perhaps TRBD1 (5 bases). The sequence was collected from a human donor who had recovered from COVID-19. The source was peripheral blood, collected after recovery from COVID-19. For the CDR3, the DNA is TGTGCCAGCAGCTTGACAGGATCATCCCCGAGCTACACCTTC. Protein product: CASSLTGSSPSYTF.